This T cell receptor beta chain was retrieved from a study of regulatory T cells. Study results and limitations: In patients, unique TRB V-J pairs were restricted and V/J usage skewed, especially in Tregs. In CD3G-deficient patients, conventional CD4+ T cells were enriched for hydrophobic CDR3 residues at positions 6 and 7.

Turning to this clone: The antigen is undetermined.

The PCR used 52 TRBV and 13 TRBJ primers. The repertoire was sequenced with immunoSEQ multiplex PCR; TCRdb's copy has only in-frame clones and lacks some. The sample shows approximately 37,000 clones, around 89% of them seen only once. A couple of CD3G-deficient patients had more severe autoimmunity; all had some. At testing, patients were 2 to 39 years old, with reduced naive and increased memory T-cell proportions. Germline V gene data show CDR1 as MNHNS and CDR2 as SASEGT. Trimming removed 6 bases from V and 9 bases from J, with 17 bases in between. The CDR3 sequence is 13 residues long. The TCR was taken from a person aged 18-29 years with CD3G deficiency. The genes are TRBV6-1 and TRBJ1-2, with a tentative D call TRBD1 (5 bases). Sequencing used conventional CD4+ T cells sorted from blood. CDR3 in amino acids: CASSWDRTASYTF. The CDR3 bases are TGTGCCAGCAGCTGGGACCGTACAGCGAGCTACACCTTC.